Listed here are 16 T cell receptor beta chains from one sample, sequenced in a study of CD8 T cells in acute hepatitis C reinfection. Time point: naive CD8 control sorted from an acute-time-point sample. Sequencing was performed with immunoSEQ multiplex PCR; in TCRdb, only in-frame clones are kept and a portion is missing. The data contain some 40,000 clones, around 87% of them singletons. The sequenced sample consisted of naive CD8+ T cells from PBMCs. These receptors originate from a man aged 30 to 45 with chronic hepatitis C.

There are a few counts of this clone. The chain has TRBV7-2 and TRBJ2-2; either TRBD1 or TRBD2 may supply D (5 bases each). This CDR3 comprises 15 residues. CDR1 is SGHTA and CDR2 is FQGNSA in the germline V gene. Trimming cost V 2 bases and J 4 bases, with 11 bases left between them. Here the CDR3 DNA reads TGTGCCAGCAGCTTAAAGGGACCCCGCACCGGGGAGCTGTTTTTT. Translated: CASSLKGPRTGELFF.

This clone was seen a handful of times. The J gene is TRBJ1-5, the V gene TRBV9, with TRBD1 as a possible D gene (6 bases). The CDR3 spans 15 residues. Between the trimmed V and J ends, which lost 0 bases and 6 bases, there was a span of 13 bases. Germline CDR1 reads SGDLS; CDR2 reads YYNGEE. This CDR3 is CASSVDGGEVQPQHF. In nucleotides, the CDR3 is TGTGCCAGCAGCGTAGATGGGGGCGAGGTTCAGCCCCAGCATTTT. Full variable domain (outside the CDR3, taken from reference TRBV9 and TRBJ1-5): DSGVTQTPKHLITATGQRVTLRCSPRSGDLSVYWYQQSLDQGLQFLIQYYNGEERAKGNILERFSAQQFPDLHSELNLSSLELGDSALYFCASSVDGGEVQPQHFGDGTRLSIL.

This clone turned up a few times. The CDR3 sequence is CASERENTGELFF. CDR3 in DNA: TGTGCCAGCGAGCGGGAGAACACCGGGGAGCTGTTTTTT. V and J are TRBV2 and TRBJ2-2; 7 bases fit TRBD2. The CDR3 loop spans 13 amino acids. The V gene end was trimmed by 8 bases and the J gene end by 1 base; junction bases not matched to a gene: 1. CDR1 and CDR2 (germline): SNHLY, FYNNEI.

The gene calls are TRBV5-1 and TRBJ1-1; the D gene is possibly TRBD1 (6 bases). The CDR3 loop spans 14 amino acids. V dropped 2 bases and J dropped 4 bases, with 12 bases sitting between them. Germline values: CDR1 SGHRS, CDR2 YFSETQ. CDR3 sequence reads: CASSFGGGATEAFF. In DNA, the CDR3 is TGCGCCAGCAGCTTTGGAGGGGGGGCCACTGAAGCTTTCTTT.

The gene calls are TRBV18 and TRBJ2-5; D might be TRBD1 or TRBD2, each matching 5 bases. Germline CDR1 and CDR2: KGHSH and LQKENI. This CDR3 has 15 amino acids. V lost 3 bases and J 5 bases, leaving 16 bases between the germline ends. The CDR3 nucleotides are TGTGCCAGCTCACCCCGGGACCACGTATTGGAGACCCAGTACTTC. Amino acids: CASSPRDHVLETQYF.

The V and J genes are TRBV19 and TRBJ2-2; 8 nucleotides align to TRBD1. The ends lost 1 base at V and 4 bases at J; junction bases unmatched: 5. Germline V CDR1 and CDR2: LNHDA, SQIVND (reference sequence). This CDR3 is 16 amino acids long. CDR3 region: CASSIGQGASTGELFF. Here the CDR3 DNA reads TGTGCCAGTAGTATAGGGCAGGGGGCGTCCACCGGGGAGCTGTTTTTT.

CDR3 sequence: CASKPGTSAGDEQFF. For the CDR3, the DNA is TGTGCCAGCAAACCCGGGACTAGCGCCGGCGATGAGCAGTTCTTC. V gene TRBV27 combines with J gene TRBJ2-1; TRBD2 matches at 10 bases. Germline loops: CDR1 MNHEY, CDR2 SMNVEV (reference sequence). The J segment lost 8 bases and the V segment lost 7 bases, leaving 11 bases of the junction unmatched. This CDR3 is built from 15 residues.

The chain combines TRBV2 with TRBJ1-1; D is unresolved. This CDR3 has 12 amino acids. The V gene lost 10 bases and the J gene lost 8 bases, with 17 bases spanning the gap. CDR1 is SNHLY, CDR2 FYNNEI, per germline. CDR3 protein: CATRPSDAEAFF. CDR3 sequence (DNA): TGTGCCACCAGACCGTCAGATGCCGAAGCTTTCTTT.

This chain joins TRBV6-5 and TRBJ1-1; D is uncertain. Germline assignment: CDR1 MNHEY and CDR2 SVGAGI. V lost 2 bases and J 6 bases, leaving 10 bases between the germline ends. This CDR3 comprises 13 residues. The CDR3 reads CASSYGDVSEAFF. The DNA of the CDR3 is TGTGCCAGCAGTTACGGTGACGTCTCTGAAGCTTTCTTT.

The J gene is TRBJ2-7, the V gene TRBV4-2, with D tentatively TRBD2 (5 bases). Germline CDR1 is LGHNA and CDR2 is YNFKEQ. Between the trimmed V and J ends, which lost 3 bases and 4 bases, there was a span of 16 bases. This CDR3 region has 15 residues. The CDR3 sequence: CASSQEAVREYEQYF. The CDR3 DNA reads as TGTGCCAGCAGCCAGGAAGCGGTGCGTGAATACGAGCAGTACTTC.

V is TRBV29-1 and J is TRBJ2-5, with a tentative D call TRBD1 (5 bases). The germline V gene has CDR1 SQVTM and CDR2 ANQGSEA. CDR3 length equals 11 residues. Written as DNA, the CDR3 is TGCAGTGCCTGGGGCAGGGAGACCCAGTACTTC. This gives the protein CSAWGRETQYF.

This clone was seen once. J is TRBJ1-2 and V is TRBV4-3; 7 nucleotides line up with TRBD1. The CDR3 is 15 residues long. In germline, CDR1 is LGHNA, CDR2 YSLEER. Trimming took 0 bases from V and 7 from J; bases not matched to a gene: 8. The CDR3 here is CASSQDRTGAIGYTF. CDR3 nucleotides: TGCGCCAGCAGCCAAGACCGCACAGGGGCCATTGGCTACACCTTC.

The rearrangement joins TRBV6-5 to TRBJ1-1, with no clear D. CDR3 length: 11 amino acids. Per the germline V gene, CDR1 is MNHEY and CDR2 is SVGAGI. Trimming removed 8 bases at V and 4 bases at J, with 8 bases between. In DNA form, the CDR3 reads TGTGCCAGCGGGAAGGGCACTGAAGCTTTCTTT. This encodes CASGKGTEAFF.

The chain recombines TRBV6-1 with TRBJ2-3, with D perhaps assigned TRBD1 or TRBD2 (6 bases each). V lost 4 bases and J lost 2, with 13 bases in between. The CDR3 consists of 15 residues. CDR1 and CDR2 (germline): MNHNS, SASEGT. The CDR3 bases are TGTGCCAGCAGTGGGGTGGCGGGACACACAGATACGCAGTATTTT. Protein: CASSGVAGHTDTQYF.

V is TRBV6-1 and J is TRBJ2-1, with D perhaps matching TRBD2 (5 bases). The germline V gene has CDR1 MNHNS and CDR2 SASEGT. The V end was cut by 4 bases, the J end by 9 bases, with 19 bases between. This CDR3 has 15 amino acids. The CDR3 nucleotides read TGTGCCAGCAGTGTTCCCTCCGGACTTAGCGCTGAGCAGTTCTTC. Protein: CASSVPSGLSAEQFF.

The chain recombines TRBV5-1 with TRBJ2-7; D unclear. Per the germline V gene, CDR1 is SGHRS and CDR2 is YFSETQ. The CDR3 is 13 amino acids. The V and J ends lost 0 bases and 0 bases respectively, with 4 bases between them. CDR3 sequence (DNA): TGCGCCAGCAGCTTGGGCTACTCCTACGAGCAGTACTTC. This gives the protein CASSLGYSYEQYF.